The 21 T cell receptor beta chains below were found in one sample sequenced in a study of T-cell memory formation after mild COVID-19. TCRdb itself ran the 5' RACE reads through MiXCR, one entry per CDR3 protein. The sample contains approximately 65,000 distinct CDR3 sequences, about a tenth of which appear only once. Sample: PBMCs or a T cell subset sorted from them (not recorded which). These receptors came from a man aged 18 to 29 who had mild COVID-19 (a few samples of this study predate the infection). Cell type and time point are not known.

The chain recombines TRBV6-5 with TRBJ1-1; D possibly corresponds to TRBD1 (5 bases). Germline values: CDR1 MNHEY, CDR2 SVGAGI. V lost 6 bases, J lost 4 bases, and 30 bases lay in between. There are 19 residues in the CDR3. The CDR3 DNA is TGTGCCAGCAGCAAAACGGGTATATTCGCGCAGACTGGGGGCACTGAAGCTTTCTTT. Protein sequence: CASSKTGIFAQTGGTEAFF.

There are a few counts of this clonotype. The V and J genes are TRBV30 and TRBJ1-1, with D possibly TRBD1 on 5 matching bases. Germline V gives CDR1 GTSNPN, CDR2 SVGIG (reference sequence). CDR3 length: 11 amino acids. The V and J ends lost 0 bases and 11 bases respectively, with 10 bases between them. CDR3 amino acids: CAWSVQGSAFF. The DNA of the CDR3 is TGTGCCTGGAGTGTTCAGGGATCGGCTTTCTTT.

This sequence joins TRBV7-2 and TRBJ1-1, with D unresolved. The CDR3 is 14 amino acids. V lost 2 bases to trimming and J lost 1 base, with 8 bases between them. Germline loops: CDR1 SGHTA, CDR2 FQGNSA. CDR3 sequence reads: CASSLISRNTEAFF. CDR3 DNA sequence: TGTGCCAGCAGCTTAATAAGTAGGAACACTGAAGCTTTCTTT.

This clonotype turned up a few times. An end of the junction does not agree with germline; a read error may underlie this. DNA for the CDR3: TGTGCCAGCAGCTTAGCGGTCAGGGGGCCCCTCCGTTTT. Translation gives CASSLAVRGPLRF. V usage is TRBV7-2 and J usage is TRBJ1-1, with 8 positions matching TRBD1. This CDR3 region has 13 residues. Germline values: CDR1 SGHTA, CDR2 FQGNSA.

This clonotype was counted ten times or more. The V gene is TRBV7-2, the J gene TRBJ2-5, with 9 bases matching TRBD2. Unmatched junction bases numbered 5, after V lost 7 bases and J lost 5 bases. This CDR3 is 13 amino acids long. Per germline, CDR1 SGHTA and CDR2 FQGNSA. The DNA of the CDR3 is TGTGCCAGCACCCGCGGGGGGGTGGAGACCCAGTACTTC. Translating gives CASTRGGVETQYF.

The chain carries TRBV20-1 and TRBJ1-2; 9 nucleotides align to TRBD1. CDR1 and CDR2 (germline): DFQATT, SNEGSKA (reference sequence). V was clipped by 6 bases and J by 4 bases; unmatched bases: 9. The CDR3 is made up of 14 amino acids. CDR3 in amino acids: CSAPETGGGYGYTF. DNA of the CDR3: TGCAGTGCCCCCGAGACAGGGGGGGGCTATGGCTACACCTTC.

The chain is built from TRBV25-1 and TRBJ1-2; no clear D. Trimming removed 6 bases at V and 1 base at J, with 9 bases between. Germline V gene lookup returns CDR1 MGHDK and CDR2 SYGVNS. This CDR3 has 13 amino acids. In DNA, the CDR3 is TGTGCCAGCAGCCCCCAGCTTAACTATGGCTACACCTTC. This codes for CASSPQLNYGYTF.

About this clonotype: The germline gene is not matched at one end of the junction; a read error may be the cause. This chain connects TRBV6-1 to TRBJ1-1; 12 bases fit TRBD1. Germline loops: CDR1 MNHNS, CDR2 SASEGT. This CDR3 has 17 amino acids. DNA of the CDR3: TGTGCCAGAAGTGAAGCGCTGGGACAGGGGGCCAACACTGAAGCTTTCTTT. It yields the protein CARSEALGQGANTEAFF.

The chain carries TRBV11-3 and TRBJ2-3; 8 bases are shared with TRBD2. The CDR3 totals 14 residues. Germline V gene sequence: CDR1 SGHNT, CDR2 YENEEA. V was clipped by 4 bases and J by 6 bases; unmatched bases: 6. The chain's CDR3 is CASSWGRGGDTQYF. The CDR3 DNA follows: TGTGCCAGCAGCTGGGGCCGCGGGGGGGATACGCAGTATTTT.

This clonotype showed up just a few times. The rearrangement links TRBV15 to TRBJ1-1; no clear D. From germline, CDR1 is LNHNV and CDR2 YYDKDF (reference sequence). V was clipped by 5 bases and J by 0 bases, with 10 bases between them. This CDR3 is 14 amino acids long. CDR3 sequence: CATSPDLVNTEAFF. Here the CDR3 DNA reads TGTGCCACCAGCCCGGACCTCGTGAACACTGAAGCTTTCTTT. The full variable domain, rest sourced from reference TRBV15 and TRBJ1-1, is DAMVIQNPRYQVTQFGKPVTLSCSQTLNHNVMYWYQQKSSQAPKLLFHYYDKDFNNEADTPDNFQSRRPNTSFCFLDIRSPGLGDTAMYLCATSPDLVNTEAFFGQGTRLTVV.

In regard to this clonotype: It may be a read error: a sequence one base away is much more abundant. The rearrangement uses TRBV9 and TRBJ2-3; D is tentatively TRBD1 or TRBD2 (6 bases each). Germline V gives CDR1 SGDLS, CDR2 YYNGEE. The CDR3 consists of 14 residues. CDR3 sequence (DNA): TGTTCCAGCGGCTTGGGGGGCCCGTCAGATACGCAGTATTTT. This sequence encodes CSSGLGGPSDTQYF.

Only a few counts were recorded for this clonotype. The chain carries TRBV5-1 and TRBJ1-1; 12 bases are a match to TRBD1. Germline V CDR1 and CDR2: SGHRS, YFSETQ. The ends lost 4 bases at V and 8 bases at J; junction bases unmatched: 6. The CDR3 is 14 amino acids. The CDR3 nucleotides are TGCGCCAGCAGCCTGGGACAGGGGGCCGAAGAAGCTTTCTTT. It codes for CASSLGQGAEEAFF.

This clonotype was detected a few times. This chain uses TRBV19 with TRBJ2-5, with unresolved D. V was clipped by 4 bases and J by 5 bases, with 17 bases between them. CDR1 LNHDA and CDR2 SQIVND come from the germline V gene (reference sequence). This CDR3 spans 15 amino acids. CDR3 sequence (DNA): TGTGCCAGTAGTACCCCCGGACGCTTGAGGGAGACCCAGTACTTC. Its translation: CASSTPGRLRETQYF.

V usage is TRBV24-1 and J usage is TRBJ2-5; D not resolved. Germline V gives CDR1 KGHDR, CDR2 SFDVKD. The CDR3 length is 14 residues. V dropped 4 bases and J dropped 5 bases, with 13 bases sitting between them. The CDR3: CATSEAGPAETQYF. Here the CDR3 DNA reads TGTGCCACCAGTGAGGCCGGACCCGCGGAGACCCAGTACTTC.

The sample holds many counts of this clonotype. The rearrangement links TRBV12-3 or TRBV12-4 to TRBJ2-5; maybe TRBD2 (5 bases). V was trimmed by 4 bases and J by 5 bases, leaving 11 bases between them. The CDR3 length is 13 residues. In DNA, the CDR3 is TGTGCCAGCAGTTCAGCGGACGGTGAGACCCAGTACTTC. Amino acid sequence: CASSSADGETQYF.

The chain carries TRBV7-8 and TRBJ2-1, with 7 bases identical to TRBD2. Per germline, CDR1 SGHVS and CDR2 FQNEAQ. V was pared by 5 bases and J by 5 bases, with 12 bases of the junction left unmatched. CDR3 length: 16 residues. The CDR3 is CASSLPGRDYNNEQFF. The CDR3 DNA reads as TGTGCCAGCAGCCTCCCAGGGAGGGACTACAACAATGAGCAGTTCTTC.

The chain uses TRBV18 and TRBJ2-7; weak D call: TRBD2 (5 bases). CDR1 is KGHSH, CDR2 LQKENI, per germline. V was cut by 4 bases and J by 0 bases, with 22 bases left in between. CDR3 length: 18 amino acids. The chain's CDR3 is CASSLLALGGESSYEQYF. The CDR3 DNA is TGTGCCAGCTCACTTTTGGCTCTCGGAGGAGAGAGCTCCTACGAGCAGTACTTC.

The rearrangement joins TRBV2 to TRBJ2-3, with D perhaps being TRBD1 or TRBD2 (5 bases each). Trimming left V 10 bases short and J 0 bases short, with 11 bases between. Germline V gene lookup returns CDR1 SNHLY and CDR2 FYNNEI. The CDR3 totals 13 residues. CDR3 coding DNA: TGTGCCACCCGACAGCGGAGCACAGATACGCAGTATTTT. It encodes CATRQRSTDTQYF.

A few counts support this clonotype. The chain employs TRBV10-3 and TRBJ1-2; TRBD1 might be the D (6 bases). This CDR3 is built from 14 residues. Between the trimmed V and J ends, which lost 3 bases and 8 bases, there was a span of 16 bases. Germline V gene data show CDR1 as ENHRY and CDR2 as SYGVKD. The CDR3 DNA reads TGTGCCATCAGTGATGGGTGGACAGAAGGAGGCTACACCTTC. Its protein is CAISDGWTEGGYTF.

The gene calls are TRBV20-1 and TRBJ1-2; 10 positions agree with TRBD1. The V segment lost 6 bases and the J segment 7 bases; nucleotides outside the gene matches: 8. This CDR3 has 13 residues. Germline V CDR1 and CDR2: DFQATT, SNEGSKA (reference sequence). CDR3 nucleotide sequence: TGCAGTGCGGCGGGACAGGGGTTTGCTGGCTACACCTTC. Amino acids: CSAAGQGFAGYTF.

The CDR3 DNA reads as TGTGCCAGCAGTGAAGTGGGGGAGCAGTTCTTC. Encoded protein: CASSEVGEQFF. The gene calls are TRBV2 and TRBJ2-1; D not certain. Trimming stripped 1 base from V and 10 bases from J, with 5 bases between. Germline V gives CDR1 SNHLY, CDR2 FYNNEI. CDR3 length equals 11 residues.